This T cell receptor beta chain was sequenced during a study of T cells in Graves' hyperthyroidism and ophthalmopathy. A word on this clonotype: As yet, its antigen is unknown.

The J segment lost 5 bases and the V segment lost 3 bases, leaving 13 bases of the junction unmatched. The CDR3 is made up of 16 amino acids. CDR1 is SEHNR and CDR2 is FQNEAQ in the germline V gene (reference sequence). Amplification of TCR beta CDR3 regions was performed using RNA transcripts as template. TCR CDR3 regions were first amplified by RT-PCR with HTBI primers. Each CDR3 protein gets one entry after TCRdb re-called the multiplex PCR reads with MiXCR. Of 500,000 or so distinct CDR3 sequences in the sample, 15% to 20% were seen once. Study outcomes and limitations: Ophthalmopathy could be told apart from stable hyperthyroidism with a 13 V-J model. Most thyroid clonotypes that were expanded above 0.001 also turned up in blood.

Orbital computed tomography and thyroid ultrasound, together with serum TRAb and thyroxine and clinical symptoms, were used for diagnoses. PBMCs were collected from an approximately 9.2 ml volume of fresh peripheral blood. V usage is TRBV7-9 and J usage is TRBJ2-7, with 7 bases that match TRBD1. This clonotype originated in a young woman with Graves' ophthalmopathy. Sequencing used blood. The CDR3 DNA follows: TGTGCCAGCAGCTTCTCCGGGACAGACCTTCGCGACGAGCAGTACTTC. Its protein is CASSFSGTDLRDEQYF.